Listed here are 27 T cell receptor beta chains from one sample, sequenced in a study of CD8 T cells in ankylosing spondylitis. TCRdb used MiXCR to reprocess the 5' RACE reads, holding one entry per CDR3 protein. Of under 250,000 distinct CDR3 sequences in the sample, roughly 24% were seen once. Sequencing was performed on blood, either unsorted or a sorted T cell fraction (not recorded which). Every receptor here comes from a male donor with ankylosing spondylitis or in good health (not recorded which).

This clonotype was counted only a few times. J is TRBJ2-3 and V is TRBV7-3; 10 nucleotides line up with TRBD2. Trimming removed 4 bases from V and 2 bases from J; junction bases left unmatched: 6. This CDR3 contains 16 residues. Per germline, CDR1 SGHTA and CDR2 FQGTGA. The CDR3 region has the DNA TGTGCCAGCAGCTCCTTAGCGGGGGGAATCACAGATACGCAGTATTTT. Translated: CASSSLAGGITDTQYF.

Many counts were recorded for this clonotype. CDR3 bases: TGTGCCATCAAAGGCGGGACAGGGGACAATGAGCAGTTCTTC. Its translation: CAIKGGTGDNEQFF. The chain couples TRBV10-3 to TRBJ2-1; TRBD1 matches 10 bases. The V segment lost 7 bases and the J segment 5 bases; nucleotides outside the gene matches: 5. CDR3 length equals 14 residues. CDR1 ENHRY and CDR2 SYGVKD come from the germline V gene.

This clonotype was found many times. The rearrangement joins TRBV5-1 to TRBJ1-1; D gene ambiguous. With 3 bases removed from V and 1 base from J, the gap between germline ends came to 7 bases. The CDR3 is 13 residues long. Looked up from germline, CDR1 is SGHRS and CDR2 is YFSETQ. The CDR3 loop is CASSSRANTEAFF. CDR3 nucleotide sequence: TGCGCCAGCAGCTCGAGGGCGAACACTGAAGCTTTCTTT.

Details on this clonotype: This may come from a read error, since a much larger clone is one base off. The genes are TRBV12-3 or TRBV12-4 and TRBJ1-1; D remains ambiguous. The CDR3 loop spans 12 amino acids. CDR3 nucleotide sequence: TGTGCCAGCAGTTTAAGGAACACTAAAGCTTTCTTT. Encoded protein: CASSLRNTKAFF.

This clonotype was picked up many times. The chain links TRBV7-8 to TRBJ2-7, with TRBD1 identical over 9 bases. Germline values: CDR1 SGHVS, CDR2 FQNEAQ. The CDR3 sequence is 16 residues long. With V trimmed by 5 bases and J by 3 bases, 11 bases remained unmatched. In nucleotides, the CDR3 is TGTGCCAGCAGCCTCCGAGGGACAGGGACTTTCTACGAGCAGTACTTC. This codes for CASSLRGTGTFYEQYF.

V and J are TRBV6-2 or TRBV6-3 and TRBJ2-7; 9 bases line up with TRBD2. V was pared by 7 bases and J by 3 bases, with 16 bases of the junction left unmatched. The CDR3 has 17 amino acids. Germline loops: CDR1 MNHEY, CDR2 SVGEGT. DNA of the CDR3: TGTGCCAGCACGGGGGCTAAGGGGACTAGCTTCGACTACGAGCAGTACTTC. Its translation is CASTGAKGTSFDYEQYF.

In its sample, this clonotype was seen many times. The rearrangement joins TRBV12-3 or TRBV12-4 to TRBJ1-5; 8 nucleotides match TRBD1. The CDR3 loop spans 15 amino acids. The J segment lost 4 bases and the V segment lost 1 base, leaving 3 bases of the junction unmatched. The CDR3 region is CASSLGGQENQPQHF. The DNA for the CDR3 is TGTGCCAGCAGTTTAGGGGGACAGGAAAATCAGCCCCAGCATTTT.

This clonotype has just a few counts. The gene calls are TRBV7-6 and TRBJ2-2, with 10 nucleotides matching TRBD2. Germline trimming cut 0 bases from V and 4 bases from J; bases unmatched to any gene: 11. This CDR3 has 19 amino acids. Germline V lookup: CDR1 SGHVS, CDR2 FNYEAQ. The DNA for the CDR3 is TGTGCCAGCAGCTTAGCGCCCAGCGGGAGGGCCGGGGGCACCGGGGAGCTGTTTTTT. Translating it yields CASSLAPSGRAGGTGELFF.

The chain recombines TRBV4-2 with TRBJ2-1, with D uncertain. From germline, CDR1 is LGHNA and CDR2 YNFKEQ. Trimming left V 2 bases short and J 8 bases short, with 10 bases between. This CDR3 contains 13 residues. Here the CDR3 reads CASSQFRFDEQFF. CDR3 bases: TGTGCCAGCAGCCAATTTAGGTTCGATGAGCAGTTCTTC.

This clonotype occurred many times. The genes are TRBV18 and TRBJ2-2; maybe TRBD2 (5 bases). Germline V lookup: CDR1 KGHSH, CDR2 LQKENI. V was pared by 1 base and J by 1 base, with 10 bases between. The CDR3 totals 16 residues. The CDR3 DNA reads TGTGCCAGCTCACCACTACTAAGCGGGAACACCGGGGAGCTGTTTTTT. Its protein product is CASSPLLSGNTGELFF.

A word on this clonotype: This clone may be a read error of a much larger clone one base away. The chain couples TRBV4-2 to TRBJ2-7; 9 bases match TRBD1. This CDR3 has 16 amino acids. Germline V gene lookup returns CDR1 LGHNA and CDR2 YNFKEQ. The V gene end was trimmed by 3 bases and the J gene end by 1 base; junction bases not matched to a gene: 7. CDR3 loop: CASSQGGDRASYEQYF. In nucleotides, the CDR3 is TGTGCCAGCAGCCAGGGGGGGGACAGGGCATCCTACGAGCAGTACTTC.

Notes on this clonotype: At one end, the junction sequence differs from germline, possibly due to a read error. The rearrangement joins TRBV20-1 to TRBJ2-1; D is undetermined. Germline CDR1 and CDR2: DFQATT and SNEGSKA (reference sequence). The CDR3 consists of 17 residues. CDR3 bases: TGCTGTGCTAGAGATTTCCTAGTGATTAGCTCCTACAATGAGCAGTTCTTC. It is translated as CCARDFLVISSYNEQFF.

Many counts were recorded for this clonotype. The rearrangement uses TRBV20-1 and TRBJ2-3; TRBD2 aligns across 16 bases. The CDR3 loop spans 15 amino acids. With 6 bases clipped from V and 8 bases from J, the junction kept 8 bases outside the gene matches. Germline V gene lookup returns CDR1 DFQATT and CDR2 SNEGSKA (reference sequence). CDR3 nucleotides: TGCAGTGCGACCGGGACTAGCGGGAGGGGAGGTACGCAGTATTTT. Its translation is CSATGTSGRGGTQYF.

The rearrangement links TRBV7-2 to TRBJ2-3, with a possible D match to TRBD1 (5 bases). The CDR3 runs to 14 residues. Deletions cut 5 bases from V and 3 bases from J, with 12 bases between. The V gene's germline CDR1 is SGHTA and CDR2 FQGNSA. The chain's CDR3 is CASSLKAGTDTQYF. In DNA form, the CDR3 reads TGTGCCAGCAGCCTTAAGGCAGGGACAGATACGCAGTATTTT.

The chain is built from TRBV5-1 and TRBJ1-1; D remains unclear. Per germline, CDR1 SGHRS and CDR2 YFSETQ. The V end lost 5 bases, the J end lost 4 bases, and 15 bases lay between the germline ends. This CDR3 comprises 14 residues. The DNA for the CDR3 is TGCGCCAGCAGTCTAAGGGAGTTTTTCACTGAAGCTTTCTTT. Translating it yields CASSLREFFTEAFF.

The J gene is TRBJ1-1, the V gene TRBV20-1, with D uncertain. Trimming stripped 3 bases from V and 11 bases from J, with 10 bases between. The CDR3 has 10 residues. Germline V CDR1 and CDR2: DFQATT, SNEGSKA (reference sequence). The CDR3 sequence: CSASRAVAFF. The CDR3 region has the DNA TGCAGTGCTAGTAGGGCCGTCGCTTTCTTT.

This clonotype was counted many times. The chain links TRBV9 to TRBJ2-3, with 8 positions matching TRBD2. Trimming removed 1 base from V and 1 base from J; junction bases left unmatched: 5. CDR3 size: 16 residues. Germline V CDR1 and CDR2: SGDLS, YYNGEE. The CDR3 bases are TGTGCCAGCAGCGTATTTAGCGGGACGGGCACAGATACGCAGTATTTT. It yields the protein CASSVFSGTGTDTQYF.

This clonotype was seen ten or more times. The rearrangement links TRBV28 to TRBJ2-5; 9 positions agree with TRBD2. The CDR3 consists of 15 residues. Germline CDR1 is MDHEN and CDR2 is SYDVKM. The junction had 4 bases not matched to a gene; V was cut back by 2 bases and J by 3 bases. The CDR3 loop is CASSLRASGKETQYF. The CDR3 region has the DNA TGTGCCAGCAGTTTACGGGCTAGCGGGAAAGAGACCCAGTACTTC.

This clonotype came up many times. This CDR3 is CSARGQGQGDTDTQYF. As DNA, the CDR3 is TGCAGTGCTAGAGGCCAAGGACAGGGAGACACAGATACGCAGTATTTT. The chain combines TRBV20-1 with TRBJ2-3, with 8 positions matching TRBD1. Germline CDR1 reads DFQATT; CDR2 reads SNEGSKA (reference sequence). The CDR3 spans 16 residues. V shed 1 base, J shed 2 bases, and the junction held 8 bases outside the gene matches.

This clonotype occurred many times. V is TRBV5-1 and J is TRBJ2-7; 7 positions agree with TRBD2. There are 15 residues in the CDR3. In germline, CDR1 is SGHRS, CDR2 YFSETQ. V gave up 4 bases and J gave up 5 bases; unmatched junction bases: 12. DNA of the CDR3: TGCGCCAGCAGCCCATGGGCCGGGGGAGGGAACGAGCAGTACTTC. Protein: CASSPWAGGGNEQYF.

The gene calls are TRBV9 and TRBJ2-3, with 10 bases fitting TRBD2. Germline assignment: CDR1 SGDLS and CDR2 YYNGEE. This CDR3 has 18 amino acids. The junction had 9 bases not matched to a gene; V was cut back by 0 bases and J by 2 bases. CDR3 DNA sequence: TGTGCCAGCAGCGTAGCCGGTCAGCGGGAGGGCCTCACAGATACGCAGTATTTT. Translated, it gives CASSVAGQREGLTDTQYF. Full variable domain (remainder filled in from reference TRBV9 and TRBJ2-3): DSGVTQTPKHLITATGQRVTLRCSPRSGDLSVYWYQQSLDQGLQFLIQYYNGEERAKGNILERFSAQQFPDLHSELNLSSLELGDSALYFCASSVAGQREGLTDTQYFGPGTRLTVL.

V is TRBV4-1 and J is TRBJ1-2, with a tentative D call TRBD1 (5 bases). The CDR3 is 16 amino acids. Trimming removed 4 bases from V and 1 base from J, with 16 bases in between. CDR1 is MGHRA, CDR2 YSYEKL, per germline. The CDR3 spells CASSRDSGGGNYGYTF. CDR3 nucleotide sequence: TGCGCCAGCAGCCGCGACTCCGGGGGAGGTAACTATGGCTACACCTTC.

The chain combines TRBV5-1 with TRBJ2-3; the D call may be TRBD1 or TRBD2 (5 bases each). This CDR3 spans 14 amino acids. V lost 3 bases and J 3 bases, leaving 11 bases between the germline ends. The germline gives CDR1 SGHRS, CDR2 YFSETQ. The CDR3 DNA is TGCGCCAGCAGCTCGGGGACCAGGACAGATACGCAGTATTTT. Amino acid sequence: CASSSGTRTDTQYF.

This clonotype has at least ten counts. The chain couples TRBV12-3 or TRBV12-4 to TRBJ1-2; D is unresolved. Trimming shortened V by 8 bases and J by 1 base, and 14 bases separated the two germline ends. This CDR3 is 14 amino acids long. The CDR3 coding sequence is TGTGCCAGCTTTCGGACCGGTCTTAACTATGGCTACACCTTC. It codes for CASFRTGLNYGYTF.

This clonotype was counted a few times. V gene TRBV5-1 combines with J gene TRBJ2-1, with 7 bases identical to TRBD1. V shed 4 bases and J 2 bases; nucleotides not matched to a gene: 9. The CDR3 runs 16 residues. Germline V gene sequence: CDR1 SGHRS, CDR2 YFSETQ. In DNA form, the CDR3 reads TGCGCCAGCAGCAGACAGACAGGGTTTGCCTACAATGAGCAGTTCTTC. This gives the protein CASSRQTGFAYNEQFF.

There are a few counts of this clonotype. The chain employs TRBV29-1 and TRBJ1-1, with a tentative D call TRBD1 (5 bases). The CDR3 runs 13 residues. Trimming stripped 3 bases from V and 0 bases from J, with 8 bases between. The germline V gene encodes CDR1 SQVTM and CDR2 ANQGSEA. CDR3 sequence: CSVEGRLNTEAFF. The CDR3 DNA follows: TGCAGCGTTGAGGGACGGTTGAACACTGAAGCTTTCTTT.

This clonotype was seen at least ten times. The chain joins TRBV27 to TRBJ2-7; weak D call: TRBD2 (5 bases). The CDR3 is made up of 15 amino acids. Trimming removed 4 bases at V and 2 bases at J, with 15 bases between. Germline loops: CDR1 MNHEY, CDR2 SMNVEV (reference sequence). CDR3 sequence: CASSSAGGTAYEQYF. In nucleotides, the CDR3 is TGTGCCAGCAGTTCCGCTGGAGGAACAGCCTACGAGCAGTACTTC.